The entry below describes one T cell receptor beta chain. PCR was performed a second time for about 6 to 11 cycles using a sample-barcoded 5' primer and a J-beta primer mix. From the 5' RACE reads, TCRdb called clonotypes with MiXCR, one entry per CDR3 protein. The sample consists of 980,000 or so distinct CDR3 sequences, around 46% of them appearing once. This record comes from a study of blood T cells in healthy people across ages. The receptor was isolated from a man aged 25 to 45 in good health. Sequenced material: blood.

CDR3 DNA sequence: TGTGCCAGCAGCTGGGATCCCGGGGAGCTGTTTTTT. Its translation: CASSWDPGELFF. The chain couples TRBV5-6 to TRBJ2-2; D call uncertain. The V end was cut by 3 bases, the J end by 6 bases, with 6 bases between. This CDR3 contains 12 residues. Germline CDR1 and CDR2: SGHDT and YYEEEE.